Many counts were recorded for the clone carrying this TCR beta chain. Time point reported: patch test 1, 2 weeks after DPC sensitization. Treatment reported: therapeutic diphenylcyclopropenone sensitization with weekly scalp DPC. The CDR3 covers 16 residues. The V and J ends lost 4 bases and 5 bases respectively, with 21 bases between them. Germline-derived CDR1 and CDR2 are SEHNR and FQNEAQ (reference sequence). As the library was built, unique molecular identifiers were attached to individual cDNA molecules. TCRdb re-called the RACE reads through MiXCR, storing one row per CDR3 protein. The data hold 75,000 to 90,000 distinct CDR3 sequences, with 12% observed a single time. The record originates from a study of human T cells and chemical hapten exposure. Whole-study context: Yields of TCR per sample differed, chiefly owing to small differences in pooled library volume.

The specimen was whole blood, collected in connection with sensitization to the hapten diphenylcyclopropenone (DPC). This chain connects TRBV7-9 to TRBJ2-7, with D tentatively TRBD1 or TRBD2 (6 bases each). The clonotype was recovered from a woman aged 60 to 75 with alopecia areata. Some clones in this sample may be carry-over from other donors' samples. The CDR3 sequence: CASSSRGGLAPHEQYF. CDR3 in DNA: TGTGCCAGCAGCTCCCGAGGGGGGCTAGCCCCTCACGAGCAGTACTTC.